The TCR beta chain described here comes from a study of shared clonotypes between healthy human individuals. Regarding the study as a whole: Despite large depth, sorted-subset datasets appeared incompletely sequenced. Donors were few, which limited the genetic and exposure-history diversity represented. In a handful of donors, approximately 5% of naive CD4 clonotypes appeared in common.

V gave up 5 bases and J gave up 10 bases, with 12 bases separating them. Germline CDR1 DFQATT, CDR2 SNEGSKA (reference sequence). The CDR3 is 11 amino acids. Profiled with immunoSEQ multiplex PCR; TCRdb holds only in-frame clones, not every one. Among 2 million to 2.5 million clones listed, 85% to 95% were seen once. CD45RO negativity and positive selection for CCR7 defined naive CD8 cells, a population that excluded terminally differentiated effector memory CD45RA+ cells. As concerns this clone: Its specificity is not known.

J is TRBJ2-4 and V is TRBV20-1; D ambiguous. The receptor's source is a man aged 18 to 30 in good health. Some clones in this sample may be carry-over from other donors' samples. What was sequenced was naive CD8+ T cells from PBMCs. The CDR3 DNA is TGCAGTGCTCCCCTTAGTGTAATTCAGTACTTC. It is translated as CSAPLSVIQYF.